Shown below are 12 T cell receptor beta chains from a single sample sequenced in a study of regulatory T cells in long-lasting Graves disease (dated by TCRdb to the early 2020s). This specimen's time point label, per the study, means: newly diagnosed GD, antithyroid drugs for less than 3 months. RNA was extracted from PBMCs in TRIzol for both TCR sequencing and RNA sequencing. Library preparation was by multiplex PCR. Reads for this sample came from an Illumina HiSeq 4000. To build TCR beta libraries, CDR3 regions were amplified by Arm-PCR using iRepertoire HTBI primers. TCRdb itself trimmed the public reads at Q25 with fastp, ran MiXCR and retained productive beta chains. Each entry merges the rows of one CDR3 protein and shows their most common DNA and genes. In all, the sample holds some 250,000 distinct CDR3 sequences, and around a sixth of those were seen once. Clones ranked in the top ten supply less than 15% of the sample.

These data were also filed under a second study, of T cells in Graves' hyperthyroidism and ophthalmopathy.

Sequences were derived from peripheral blood mononuclear cells (PBMCs), sampled at new diagnosis, from a patient treated with antithyroid drugs. Receptors originate from a woman aged 30 to 39 with Graves disease. Donor details come from another sample of the same person, matched by shared clones.

At least ten counts were recorded for this clonotype. J is TRBJ1-5 and V is TRBV7-2; D remains ambiguous. Per the germline V gene, CDR1 is SGHTA and CDR2 is FQGNSA. The CDR3 extends over 14 amino acids. The germline V and J ends were trimmed by 1 base and 5 bases, with 9 bases remaining between them. The CDR3 here is CASSLDWRHQPQHF. The CDR3 DNA is TGTGCCAGCAGCTTAGACTGGAGACATCAGCCCCAGCATTTT.

This clonotype was detected many times. This chain links TRBV12-3 or TRBV12-4 with TRBJ2-2; 8 bases are shared with TRBD2. With V trimmed by 7 bases and J by 5 bases, 12 bases remained unmatched. The CDR3 length is 16 residues. The CDR3 protein is CASTRSPGGRTGELFF. The CDR3 nucleotides are TGTGCCAGCACCCGCTCGCCGGGGGGGCGAACCGGGGAGCTGTTTTTT.

This clonotype showed up just a few times. Just one base apart from a much larger clone, this may be a read error. The genes are TRBV20-1 and TRBJ2-2; D is perhaps TRBD2 (6 bases). There are 15 residues in the CDR3. V was trimmed by 3 bases and J by 6 bases, leaving 17 bases between them. CDR1 and CDR2 from the germline V gene are DFQATT and SNEGSKA (reference sequence). DNA for the CDR3: TGCAGTGCTAGGGGGTTTTGGAGGGACGCCGGGGAGCTGTTTTTT. Protein product: CSARGFWRDAGELFF.

This clonotype was observed at least ten times. The V call is TRBV9, the J call TRBJ1-4, with no clear D. The CDR3 consists of 14 residues. V was pared by 4 bases and J by 0 bases, with 7 bases between. The V gene's germline CDR1 is SGDLS and CDR2 YYNGEE. This CDR3 reads CASSPLATNEKLFF. CDR3 sequence (DNA): TGTGCCAGCAGCCCCCTGGCAACTAATGAAAAACTGTTTTTT.

This clonotype was observed a few times. The rearrangement joins TRBV2 to TRBJ1-6, with 9 nucleotides matching TRBD1. This CDR3 is 14 amino acids long. V shed 4 bases, J shed 10 bases, and the junction held 5 bases outside the gene matches. Germline-derived CDR1 and CDR2 are SNHLY and FYNNEI. The CDR3 sequence: CASSGDRVDSPLHF. CDR3 sequence (DNA): TGTGCCAGCAGTGGGGACAGGGTAGACTCACCCCTCCACTTT.

This clonotype was detected a few times. The J gene is TRBJ1-2, the V gene TRBV4-1; tentatively, D is TRBD1 (5 bases). The CDR3 is made up of 20 amino acids. The V end was cut by 5 bases, the J end by 0 bases, with 28 bases between. Germline V gene lookup returns CDR1 MGHRA and CDR2 YSYEKL. The CDR3 loop reads CASSNGARSPTGPSNYGYTF. The DNA for the CDR3 is TGCGCCAGCAGCAATGGTGCCAGGTCCCCAACAGGACCCTCTAACTATGGCTACACCTTC.

In its sample, this clonotype was seen many times. The gene calls are TRBV3-1 and TRBJ1-1, with unresolved D. The CDR3 covers 14 residues. Per the germline V gene, CDR1 is LGHDT and CDR2 is YNNKEL (reference sequence). Trimming removed 2 bases from V and 1 base from J, with 8 bases in between. CDR3 protein: CASSQRNTNTEAFF. In DNA, the CDR3 is TGTGCCAGCAGCCAAAGAAACACGAACACTGAAGCTTTCTTT.

The chain uses TRBV2 and TRBJ2-1; the match to TRBD2 covers 7 bases. CDR3 length: 15 residues. Trimming removed 8 bases from V and 4 bases from J; junction bases left unmatched: 11. Per germline, CDR1 SNHLY and CDR2 FYNNEI. The chain's CDR3 is CASREEREDYNEQFF. CDR3 DNA sequence: TGTGCCAGCCGGGAGGAGCGGGAAGATTACAATGAGCAGTTCTTC.

This sequence joins TRBV29-1 and TRBJ1-3; no clear D gene. Germline-derived CDR1 and CDR2 are SQVTM and ANQGSEA. The V and J ends lost 5 bases and 1 base respectively, with 9 bases between them. There are 13 residues in the CDR3. The CDR3 nucleotides are TGCAGCGTTTTCCAGTCTTCTGGAAACACCATATATTTT. This gives the protein CSVFQSSGNTIYF.

At least ten counts were recorded for this clonotype. The junction shows a germline mismatch at one end, possibly a read error. The chain has TRBV4-1 and TRBJ2-7; TRBD2 matches at 7 bases. CDR3 size: 16 residues. Germline V gives CDR1 MGHRA, CDR2 YSYEKL. CDR3 region: CASSPETSSGAYEQYF. CDR3 nucleotide sequence: TGTGCCAGCAGCCCCGAGACTAGCTCCGGAGCCTACGAGCAGTACTTC.

This clonotype was detected many times. This chain joins TRBV5-1 and TRBJ1-1; D is unclear. The CDR3 totals 14 residues. Between the trimmed V and J ends, which lost 1 base and 0 bases, there was a span of 7 bases. Germline lookup yields CDR1 SGHRS and CDR2 YFSETQ. The CDR3 loop reads CASSLPAVNTEAFF. Here the CDR3 DNA reads TGCGCCAGCAGCTTGCCAGCAGTGAACACTGAAGCTTTCTTT.

This clonotype was picked up many times. CDR3 sequence reads: CASSLLASWVELNTEAFF. CDR3 nucleotides: TGTGCCAGCAGCTTACTGGCCTCATGGGTGGAGTTGAACACTGAAGCTTTCTTT. This chain connects TRBV11-2 to TRBJ1-1, with D unclear. The germline V gene has CDR1 SGHAT and CDR2 FQNNGV. The V gene lost 2 bases and the J gene lost 0 bases, with 19 bases spanning the gap. CDR3 length equals 18 residues.